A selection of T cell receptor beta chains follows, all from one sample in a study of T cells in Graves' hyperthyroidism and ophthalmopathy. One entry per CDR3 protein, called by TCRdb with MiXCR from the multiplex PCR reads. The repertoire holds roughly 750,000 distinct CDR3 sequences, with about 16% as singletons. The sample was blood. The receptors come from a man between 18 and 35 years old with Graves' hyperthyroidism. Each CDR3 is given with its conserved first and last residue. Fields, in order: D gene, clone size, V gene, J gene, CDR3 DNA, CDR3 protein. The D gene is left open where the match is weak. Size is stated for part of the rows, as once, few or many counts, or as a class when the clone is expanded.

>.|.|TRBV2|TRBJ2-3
TGTACCAGCAGTTCCCGGACAGCGAGCACAGATACGCAGTATTTT
CTSSSRTASTDTQYF
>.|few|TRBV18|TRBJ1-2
TGTGCCAGCTCACCCCCCCCCGGGGTTGGCTATGGCTACACCTTC
CASSPPPGVGYGYTF
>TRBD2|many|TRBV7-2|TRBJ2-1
TGTGCCAGCAGCTTAGAGCGGACTAGCGGGAGAGGGCAGTTCTTC
CASSLERTSGRGQFF
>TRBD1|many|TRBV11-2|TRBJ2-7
TGTGCCAGCAGCTCCCTGACAGGGGGCTACGAGCAGTACTTC
CASSSLTGGYEQYF
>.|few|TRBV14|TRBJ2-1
TGTGCCAGCAGCCAAGAACAGGGTAGAGATGAGCAGTTCTTC
CASSQEQGRDEQFF
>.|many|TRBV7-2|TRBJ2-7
TGTGCCAGCAGCTTACCTGGAAACTCCTACGAGCAGTACTTC
CASSLPGNSYEQYF
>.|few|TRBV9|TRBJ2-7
TGTGCCAGCGGGGGTTCGGGTGGGAGACACGAGCAGTACTTC
CASGGSGGRHEQYF
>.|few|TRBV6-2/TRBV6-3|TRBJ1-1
TGTGCCAGCAGAATCCAGGGGAGACGCACTGAAGCTTTCTTT
CASRIQGRRTEAFF
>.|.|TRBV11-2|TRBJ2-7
TGTGCCAGCAGCTTAGATCTAGGGGCAGTCGAGCAGTACTTC
CASSLDLGAVEQYF
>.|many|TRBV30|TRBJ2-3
TGTGCCTGGAGTGAGGGGAGCACAGATACGCAGTATTTT
CAWSEGSTDTQYF
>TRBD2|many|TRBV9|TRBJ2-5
TGTGCCAGCAGCGGAGGTGGACTAGCGGTACAAGAGACCCAGTACTTC
CASSGGGLAVQETQYF
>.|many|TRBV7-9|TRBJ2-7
TGTGCCAGCAGCTCCCCGGGCTCCTACGAGCAGTACTTC
CASSSPGSYEQYF
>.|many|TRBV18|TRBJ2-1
TGTGCCAGCTCACCATTCAGCGGTAGCTCCTACAATGAGCAGTTCTTC
CASSPFSGSSYNEQFF
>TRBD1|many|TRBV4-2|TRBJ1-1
TGTGCCGCGAGGGGACAGTTGAACACTGAAGCTTTCTTT
CAARGQLNTEAFF
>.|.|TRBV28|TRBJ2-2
TGTGCCAGCAGGCCAACAGGGAGGGGCACCGGGGAGCTGTTTTTT
CASRPTGRGTGELFF
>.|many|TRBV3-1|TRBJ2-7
TGTGCCAGCACCCCGACACTGAGCTCCTACGAGCAGTACTTC
CASTPTLSSYEQYF
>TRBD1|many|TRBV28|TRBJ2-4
TGTGCCAGCATCCGACAGGGGGGAGACAAAAACATTCAGTACTTC
CASIRQGGDKNIQYF
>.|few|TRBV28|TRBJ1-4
TGTGCCAGCAGTTTAGTTGCTGCCGAGGAAAAACTGTTTTTT
CASSLVAAEEKLFF
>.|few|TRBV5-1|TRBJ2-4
TGCGCCAGCAGCCCAGGGTCCACCCGGGGGTTAGCCAAAAACATTCAGTACTTC
CASSPGSTRGLAKNIQYF
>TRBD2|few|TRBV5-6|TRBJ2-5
TGTGCCAGCAGTTCCGGGACTACCACTACCCAGTACTTC
CASSSGTTTTQYF
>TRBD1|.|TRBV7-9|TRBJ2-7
TGTGCCAGCAGCTCAAGGACAGGGGGAGGGTTGGAGCAGTACTTC
CASSSRTGGGLEQYF
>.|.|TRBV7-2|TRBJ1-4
TGTGCCAGCAGCCTGGAGTCAGCAACTAATGAAAAACTGTTTTTT
CASSLESATNEKLFF
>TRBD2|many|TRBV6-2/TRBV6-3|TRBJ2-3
TGTGCTACGAGACCGGGAGGGCGCACAGATACGCAGTATTTT
CATRPGGRTDTQYF
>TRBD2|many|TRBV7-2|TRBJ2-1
TGTGCCAGCAGCTTAGCAAAACCGGGACTAGCGGGAGCGGAGTCCTACAATGAGCAGTTCTTC
CASSLAKPGLAGAESYNEQFF
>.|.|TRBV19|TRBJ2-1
TGTGCCAGTAGTATTTTAGGAGACAATGAGCAGTTCTTC
CASSILGDNEQFF
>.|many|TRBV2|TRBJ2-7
TGTGCCAGCAAGGCAGGGGCCTACGAGCAGTACTTC
CASKAGAYEQYF
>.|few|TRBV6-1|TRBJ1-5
TGTGCCAGCAGTGATGGAGGGGCTGGCAATCAGCCCCAGCATTTT
CASSDGGAGNQPQHF
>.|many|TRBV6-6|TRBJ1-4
TGTGCCAGCAGTTACTCCAGGGCAGGGGAAAAACTGTTTTTT
CASSYSRAGEKLFF
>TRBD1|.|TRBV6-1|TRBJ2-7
TGTGCCAGCAGCCCCGGGACAGAGATGTACGAGCAGTACTTC
CASSPGTEMYEQYF
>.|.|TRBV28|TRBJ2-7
TGTGCCAGCAGGGCGGGGACCGAGCAGTACTTC
CASRAGTEQYF
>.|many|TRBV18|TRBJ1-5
TGTGCCAGCTCACCCCCCCAGAGCTCTATGGGGCATCAGCCCCAGCATTTT
CASSPPQSSMGHQPQHF
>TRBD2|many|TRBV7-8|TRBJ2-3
TGTGCCAGCACCCCGACTAGCGGGAGAGATACGCAGTATTTT
CASTPTSGRDTQYF
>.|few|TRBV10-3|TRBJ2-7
TGTGCCACGGGCCCGGGGGCCCCATCCTACGAGCAGTACTTC
CATGPGAPSYEQYF
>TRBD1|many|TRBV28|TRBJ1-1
TGTGCCAGCAGTTTCAGGGGGGGCGGACGGACTGAAGCTTTCTTT
CASSFRGGGRTEAFF
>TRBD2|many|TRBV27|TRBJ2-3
TGTGCCAGCAGTTCTCCAAGCGGGAGGGGCACAGATACGCAGTATTTT
CASSSPSGRGTDTQYF
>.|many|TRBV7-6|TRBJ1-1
TGTGCCAGCAGCTTAGAACAGAACACTGAAGCTTTCTTT
CASSLEQNTEAFF
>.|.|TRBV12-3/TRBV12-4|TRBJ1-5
TGTGCCAGCAGTCGGCCCAGCGCGGGGGGCAATCAGCCCCAGCATTTT
CASSRPSAGGNQPQHF
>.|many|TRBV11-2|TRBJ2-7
TGTGCCAGCAGCCTAGCAACTGAAGCCTACGAGCAGTACTTC
CASSLATEAYEQYF